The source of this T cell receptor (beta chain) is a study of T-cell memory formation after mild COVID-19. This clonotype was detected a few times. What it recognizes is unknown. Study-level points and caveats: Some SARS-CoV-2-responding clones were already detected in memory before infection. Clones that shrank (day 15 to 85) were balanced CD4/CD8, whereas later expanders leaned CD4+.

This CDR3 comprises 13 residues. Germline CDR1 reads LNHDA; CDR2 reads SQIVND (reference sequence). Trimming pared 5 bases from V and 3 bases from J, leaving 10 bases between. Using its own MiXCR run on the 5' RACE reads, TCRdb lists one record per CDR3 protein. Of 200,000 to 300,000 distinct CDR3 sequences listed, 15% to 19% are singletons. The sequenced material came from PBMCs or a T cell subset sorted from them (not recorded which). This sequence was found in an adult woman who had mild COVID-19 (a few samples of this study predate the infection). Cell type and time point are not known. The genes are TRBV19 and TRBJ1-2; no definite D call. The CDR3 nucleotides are TGTGCCAGTAGTGATTTGGGGTACTATGGCTACACCTTC. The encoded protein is CASSDLGYYGYTF. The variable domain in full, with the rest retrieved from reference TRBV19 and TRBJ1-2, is DGGITQSPKYLFRKEGQNVTLSCEQNLNHDAMYWYRQDPGQGLRLIYYSQIVNDFQKGDIAEGYSVSREKKESFPLTVTSAQKNPTAFYLCASSDLGYYGYTFGSGTRLTVV.